The present T cell receptor (beta chain) was sequenced within a study of T cell changes during pregnancy in multiple sclerosis. CDR1 MNHEY and CDR2 SMNVEV come from the germline V gene (reference sequence). The CDR3 is 15 amino acids. V lost 4 bases, J lost 2 bases, and 5 bases stayed unmatched. The method was immunoSEQ multiplex PCR; TCRdb's version includes in-frame clones alone and lacks a portion of them. Counted here are tens of thousands of clones, about 90% occurring once; the ten biggest clones make up 3% to 4.5%. This material consisted of PBMCs, taken in the first trimester of pregnancy. The chain joins TRBV27 to TRBJ2-5; 9 bases line up with TRBD2. This TCR came from a female donor in good health, serving as a control in a pregnancy study. Some clones in this sample may be carry-over from other donors' samples. The CDR3 reads CASSSPGLAQETQYF. CDR3 DNA sequence: TGTGCCAGCAGTTCGCCGGGACTAGCACAAGAGACCCAGTACTTC.